The 23 T cell receptor beta chains in this list originate from one sample, sequenced in a study of Graves' ophthalmopathy and Graves' hyperthyroidism. RNA served as the template for amplifying TCR beta CDR3 regions. The first round was an RT-PCR with HTBI primers, and the second round was a multiplex PCR. TCRdb re-called the multiplex PCR reads with MiXCR, one entry per CDR3 protein. This sample carries hundreds of thousands of distinct CDR3 sequences, 35% to 50% of them seen once, and the ten largest clones take 3.3%. The sample consisted of peripheral blood. The source is an adult man with Graves' ophthalmopathy.

A few counts support this clonotype. The rearrangement joins TRBV5-8 to TRBJ2-5; D tentatively reads TRBD1 or TRBD2 (5 bases each). The CDR3 runs 16 residues. Trimming left V 5 bases short and J 5 bases short, with 22 bases between. Germline-derived CDR1 and CDR2 are SGHTS and YDEGEE. The CDR3 loop is CASRDRDGTAVETQYF. CDR3 DNA sequence: TGTGCCAGCAGGGATCGGGACGGGACGGCCGTTGAGACCCAGTACTTC.

This clonotype was detected only a few times. The CDR3 DNA reads TGTGCCACAGGGAACCCCTCCTATAATTCACCCCTCCACTTT. Translating gives CATGNPSYNSPLHF. The chain carries TRBV27 and TRBJ1-6, with a tentative D call TRBD1 (5 bases). Trimming removed 10 bases from V and 0 bases from J, with 10 bases in between. Germline V gene sequence: CDR1 MNHEY, CDR2 SMNVEV (reference sequence). This CDR3 has 14 amino acids.

This clonotype was seen a few times. The chain employs TRBV7-2 and TRBJ2-7; TRBD2 matches 9 bases. CDR1 and CDR2 from the germline V gene are SGHTA and FQGNSA. Trimming took 3 bases from V and 3 from J; bases not matched to a gene: 6. CDR3 length: 15 residues. CDR3: CASSLGLADNYEQYF. CDR3 coding DNA: TGTGCCAGCAGCTTGGGACTAGCAGATAACTACGAGCAGTACTTC. Drawing the rest from reference TRBV7-2 and TRBJ2-7, the complete variable domain is GAGVSQSPSNKVTEKGKDVELRCDPISGHTALYWYRQSLGQGLEFLIYFQGNSAPDKSGLPSDRFSAERTGGSVSTLTIQRTQQEDSAVYLCASSLGLADNYEQYFGPGTRLTVT.

This clonotype came up a few times. This chain joins TRBV20-1 and TRBJ1-2, with D tentatively TRBD1 (5 bases). Per germline, CDR1 DFQATT and CDR2 SNEGSKA (reference sequence). V was clipped by 7 bases and J by 3 bases, with 6 bases between them. The CDR3 sequence is 10 residues long. This chain's CDR3 is CSGGDYGYTF. In DNA, the CDR3 is TGCAGTGGAGGGGACTATGGCTACACCTTC.

This clonotype was seen ten or more times. V gene TRBV6-6 combines with J gene TRBJ2-5; tentatively, D is TRBD2 (7 bases). The CDR3 runs 14 residues. Trimming removed 7 bases at V and 5 bases at J, with 17 bases between. Germline values: CDR1 MNHNY, CDR2 SVGAGI (reference sequence). CDR3 in DNA: TGTGCCAGCAACTTAGGGGGGGCGCGGGAGACCCAGTACTTC. Translated, it gives CASNLGGARETQYF.

Note on this clonotype: An end of the junction does not agree with germline; a read error may underlie this. The V gene is TRBV6-6, the J gene TRBJ2-7; D remains ambiguous. The CDR3 is made up of 16 amino acids. CDR1 and CDR2 from the germline V gene are MNHNY and SVGAGI (reference sequence). For the CDR3, the DNA is TGTGCCAGCAATTACCTGGCGGCGGAATTTACCTACGAGCAGTACTTC. Its translation: CASNYLAAEFTYEQYF.

The rearrangement uses TRBV6-6 and TRBJ1-5; 7 bases are shared with TRBD1. Germline V CDR1 and CDR2: MNHNY, SVGAGI (reference sequence). J lost 9 bases, V lost 5 bases, and 4 bases had no gene match. This CDR3 comprises 12 residues. The CDR3 loop is CASSRQGGPQHF. The DNA of the CDR3 is TGTGCCAGCAGTCGACAGGGCGGGCCCCAGCATTTT.

The chain uses TRBV12-3 or TRBV12-4 and TRBJ1-5; D possibly corresponds to TRBD1 (5 bases). Trimming removed 3 bases from V and 3 bases from J, with 12 bases in between. This CDR3 region has 15 residues. The CDR3 region has the DNA TGTGCCAGCAGTTTTTCGGGGGACTACAATCAGCCCCAGCATTTT. Translation: CASSFSGDYNQPQHF.

CDR3 sequence: CASSLWGQGNYGYTF. The CDR3, as DNA: TGTGCCAGCAGCTTATGGGGACAGGGAAACTATGGCTACACCTTC. This chain uses TRBV7-3 with TRBJ1-2; 9 bases map to TRBD1. Germline trimming cut 2 bases from V and 2 bases from J; bases unmatched to any gene: 3. The germline gives CDR1 SGHTA, CDR2 FQGTGA. The CDR3 length is 15 residues.

This clonotype was recorded a few times. This chain uses TRBV25-1 with TRBJ1-1; 9 bases align to TRBD1. The ends lost 6 bases at V and 6 bases at J; junction bases unmatched: 17. This CDR3 region has 17 residues. Germline V gene sequence: CDR1 MGHDK, CDR2 SYGVNS. The CDR3 DNA reads TGTGCCAGCAGCCAAAATACCTTGGGACAGGGTGACGCTGAAGCTTTCTTT. Amino acid sequence: CASSQNTLGQGDAEAFF.

This clonotype was recorded a few times. Germline is not matched at one junction end, which may reflect a read error. The chain employs TRBV7-9 and TRBJ2-7, with TRBD1 matching over 12 bases. The CDR3 consists of 16 residues. The germline V gene encodes CDR1 SEHNR and CDR2 FQNEAQ (reference sequence). CDR3 nucleotide sequence: TGCGCCAGCAGCCATCCCAAGGGGACAGGGGGCGGCGAGCAGTACTTC. This codes for CASSHPKGTGGGEQYF. The full variable domain, in which reference TRBV7-9 and TRBJ2-7 provide the parts outside the CDR3, is DTGVSQNPRHKITKRGQNVTFRCDPISEHNRLYWYRQTLGQGPEFLTYFQNEAQLEKSRLLSDRFSAERPKGSFSTLEIQRTEQGDSAMYLCASSHPKGTGGGEQYFGPGTRLTVT.

The chain's CDR3 is CAISGTGKETQYF. The CDR3 DNA reads TGTGCCATCAGTGGGACAGGGAAAGAGACCCAGTACTTC. The chain recombines TRBV10-3 with TRBJ2-5; TRBD1 aligns across 8 bases. The CDR3 spans 13 residues. The junction had 1 base not matched to a gene; V was cut back by 4 bases and J by 3 bases. Germline V gene sequence: CDR1 ENHRY, CDR2 SYGVKD.

This chain connects TRBV27 to TRBJ2-7, with D uncertain. Per the germline V gene, CDR1 is MNHEY and CDR2 is SMNVEV (reference sequence). This CDR3 region has 12 residues. V shed 5 bases and J shed 7 bases, with 12 bases lying between them. CDR3 protein: CASSDRVREQYF. CDR3 DNA sequence: TGTGCCAGCAGTGACCGAGTGAGGGAGCAGTACTTC.

This clonotype occurred a few times. An end of the junction differs from the germline gene, which may be a read error. This sequence joins TRBV10-3 and TRBJ2-7; D remains ambiguous. CDR3 size: 13 residues. Germline loops: CDR1 ENHRY, CDR2 SYGVKD. This chain's CDR3 is CASSYRRGAEQYF. CDR3 bases: TGTGCCAGCAGTTACCGACGAGGAGCCGAGCAGTACTTC.

This clonotype was seen many times. This chain connects TRBV29-1 to TRBJ2-5; maybe TRBD2 (5 bases). Per the germline V gene, CDR1 is SQVTM and CDR2 is ANQGSEA. V was trimmed by 6 bases and J by 3 bases, leaving 14 bases between them. The length of the CDR3 is 13 residues. The CDR3 DNA follows: TGCAGCGTCGCCTCGCCGGGGAAAGAGACCCAGTACTTC. It translates to CSVASPGKETQYF.

This clonotype appeared many times. The chain is built from TRBV7-2 and TRBJ2-5; D is unresolved. The V gene lost 2 bases and the J gene lost 6 bases, with 16 bases spanning the gap. The germline V gene encodes CDR1 SGHTA and CDR2 FQGNSA. CDR3 size: 15 residues. This chain's CDR3 is CASSLRVTTSKTQYF. The CDR3, as DNA: TGTGCCAGCAGCTTAAGGGTCACCACGAGTAAGACCCAGTACTTC.

Comment on this clonotype: This may stem from a read error, because a much larger clone lies one nucleotide away. This sequence joins TRBV7-2 and TRBJ2-7; 11 bases are a match to TRBD2. This CDR3 is 14 amino acids long. The germline CDR1 and CDR2 sequences are SGHTA and FQGNSA. J gave up 6 bases and V 6 bases, and 7 bases lay outside the gene matches. Here the CDR3 reads CASSYSGGAREQYF. The CDR3 DNA reads TGTGCCAGCAGTTATAGCGGGGGGGCGCGCGAGCAGTACTTC.

The chain carries TRBV6-6 and TRBJ1-5; D gene unclear. V gave up 5 bases and J gave up 0 bases, with 8 bases separating them. The V gene's germline CDR1 is MNHNY and CDR2 SVGAGI (reference sequence). The CDR3 consists of 14 residues. In nucleotides, the CDR3 is TGTGCCAGCAGTGAAGTAAATAGCAATCAGCCCCAGCATTTT. Translation gives CASSEVNSNQPQHF.

Comment on this clonotype: This may arise from a read error, as a much more abundant clone is one base away. The chain's CDR3 is CASSETTSEETQYF. The CDR3 DNA is TGTGCCAGCAGTGAAACCACTAGCGAAGAGACCCAGTACTTC. V usage is TRBV2 and J usage is TRBJ2-5, with 7 nucleotides matching TRBD2. The J segment lost 3 bases and the V segment lost 2 bases, leaving 3 bases of the junction unmatched. CDR3 length equals 14 residues. Per the germline V gene, CDR1 is SNHLY and CDR2 is FYNNEI.

This sequence joins TRBV6-5 and TRBJ2-7; D may match TRBD1 or TRBD2 (6 bases each). CDR1 MNHEY and CDR2 SVGAGI come from the germline V gene. The length of the CDR3 is 15 residues. V gave up 0 bases and J gave up 3 bases, with 12 bases separating them. Written as DNA, the CDR3 is TGTGCCAGCAGTTACTCGATACAGGGAGGCTACGAGCAGTACTTC. Its translation: CASSYSIQGGYEQYF.

The J gene is TRBJ1-2, the V gene TRBV29-1, with 10 nucleotides matching TRBD1. CDR3 length equals 15 residues. V gave up 1 base and J gave up 4 bases; unmatched junction bases: 6. Germline CDR1 reads SQVTM; CDR2 reads ANQGSEA. CDR3 amino acids: CSVEGTGGPTYGYTF. The CDR3 DNA reads TGCAGCGTTGAAGGGACAGGGGGACCAACCTATGGCTACACCTTC.

The chain recombines TRBV25-1 with TRBJ2-3; no clear D. CDR1 is MGHDK, CDR2 SYGVNS, per germline. This CDR3 region has 13 residues. V lost 9 bases and J 2 bases, leaving 12 bases between the germline ends. Here the CDR3 reads CASRPASTDTQYF. Here the CDR3 DNA reads TGTGCCAGTAGGCCCGCGTCCACAGATACGCAGTATTTT.

This clonotype is a singleton in its sample. The chain combines TRBV29-1 with TRBJ2-5, with D perhaps TRBD2 (5 bases). V shed 8 bases and J shed 5 bases, with 15 bases lying between them. This CDR3 comprises 12 residues. The germline V gene has CDR1 SQVTM and CDR2 ANQGSEA. The CDR3 DNA reads TGCAGCTTAGTTAGGGAGCGGGAGACCCAGTACTTC. This gives the protein CSLVRERETQYF.